The clone carrying this TCR beta chain was detected ten times or more. The antigen remains undetermined. The data were taken from a study of read filtering for tumor transcriptome and immune sequencing. Study as a whole: Whole-transcriptome libraries were prepared after DNase treatment.

Points from the study as a whole: Around 84% of IR-seq clonotypes had one read, totaling around 3.5% of reads; RNA-seq: about 74% and 41%.

This library used approximately 0.4 ug RNA and molecular barcoded adaptors spanning alpha/delta and beta/gamma chains. TCRdb analysed the reads with MiXCR anew, one entry per CDR3 protein. This table has under 150,000 distinct CDR3 sequences, about 12% appearing once. V shed 5 bases and J 7 bases; nucleotides not matched to a gene: 8. The CDR3 is made up of 14 amino acids. Germline V gives CDR1 SGHTA, CDR2 FQGTGA. This TCR came from a donor at least 40 years old with multiple myeloma. Sequencing input: a population of CD138-negative cells sorted from bone marrow. V gene TRBV7-3 combines with J gene TRBJ2-1, with 7 nucleotides matching TRBD1. CDR3: CASSAQTGRNEQFF. The CDR3 DNA reads as TGTGCCAGCAGCGCTCAGACAGGGCGGAATGAGCAGTTCTTC.